Below are 28 T cell receptor beta chains sequenced from a single sample in a study of CD8 T cells in Susac syndrome. Random hexamers primed reverse transcription of 0.5 to 1 ug RNA. TCRdb ran MiXCR on the immunoSEQ multiplex PCR reads and lists one entry per CDR3 protein. The sample yields almost 450,000 distinct CDR3 sequences, 75% to 90% seen once. Sequencing was carried out using CD8+ T cells from PBMCs. These receptors were obtained from a human donor with multiple sclerosis.

This clonotype was seen just once. The chain carries TRBV6-5 and TRBJ1-2; TRBD1 matches at 9 bases. Germline-derived CDR1 and CDR2 are MNHEY and SVGAGI. Germline trimming cut 6 bases from V and 5 bases from J; bases unmatched to any gene: 7. The CDR3 has 14 residues. The CDR3 region has the DNA TGTGCCAGCAGCTTCCTTGGGACAGGGTATGGCTACACCTTC. This codes for CASSFLGTGYGYTF.

The chain recombines TRBV29-1 with TRBJ1-2; 8 bases match TRBD1. J was trimmed by 4 bases and V by 6 bases; bases with no gene match: 16. The CDR3 runs 16 residues. Germline V lookup: CDR1 SQVTM, CDR2 ANQGSEA. The chain's CDR3 is CSVRGGTGRSFYGYTF. DNA of the CDR3: TGCAGCGTGCGGGGGGGGACAGGACGTAGTTTCTATGGCTACACCTTC.

The V call is TRBV6-1, the J call TRBJ1-4, with 9 bases lining up with TRBD1. The CDR3 consists of 14 residues. The V and J ends lost 6 bases and 8 bases, in that order; junction bases with no gene match: 7. Germline lookup yields CDR1 MNHNS and CDR2 SASEGT. CDR3 in amino acids: CASSPQGAEEKLFF. For the CDR3, the DNA is TGTGCCAGCAGCCCACAGGGGGCGGAGGAAAAACTGTTTTTT.

This sequence joins TRBV20-1 and TRBJ2-7; tentatively, D is TRBD1 (6 bases). V gave up 0 bases and J gave up 4 bases, with 13 bases separating them. The germline V gene encodes CDR1 DFQATT and CDR2 SNEGSKA (reference sequence). This CDR3 contains 14 residues. The CDR3 DNA sequence: TGCAGTGCTAGAGAGGTCCAGGGGTTGTACGAGCAGTACTTC. This gives the protein CSAREVQGLYEQYF.

J is TRBJ2-2 and V is TRBV30; TRBD1 matches at 11 bases. CDR3 length: 13 residues. Germline values: CDR1 GTSNPN, CDR2 SVGIG (reference sequence). The CDR3 bases are TGTGCGCTTGGACAGGGGGCGGCCGGGGAGCTGTTTTTT. Translating gives CALGQGAAGELFF.

The V and J genes are TRBV6-4 and TRBJ1-2; D is possibly TRBD1 (6 bases). This CDR3 is built from 15 residues. Germline values: CDR1 MRHNA, CDR2 SNTAGT. Trimming removed 0 bases at V and 4 bases at J, with 12 bases between. The CDR3, as DNA: TGTGCCAGCAGTGACTCAACGACACAGGGCTATGGCTACACCTTC. Its translation: CASSDSTTQGYGYTF.

The CDR3 spells CASSSPFGRAYNEQFF. CDR3 sequence (DNA): TGTGCCAGCAGCTCCCCTTTCGGGAGGGCCTACAATGAGCAGTTCTTC. The J gene is TRBJ2-1, the V gene TRBV7-8; TRBD2 aligns across 8 bases. Germline CDR1 SGHVS, CDR2 FQNEAQ. V lost 4 bases, J lost 2 bases, and 7 bases stayed unmatched. The length of the CDR3 is 16 residues.

V usage is TRBV19 and J usage is TRBJ2-4, with no clear D. The V gene's germline CDR1 is LNHDA and CDR2 SQIVND (reference sequence). CDR3 length: 13 amino acids. Trimming shortened V by 4 bases and J by 7 bases, and 11 bases separated the two germline ends. CDR3 coding DNA: TGTGCCAGTAGTACCCCGCCCGAGAACATTCAGTACTTC. Its translation: CASSTPPENIQYF.

Only a few counts were recorded for this clonotype. The V call is TRBV7-9, the J call TRBJ2-7; 9 bases line up with TRBD2. From germline, CDR1 is SEHNR and CDR2 FQNEAQ (reference sequence). CDR3 length: 15 amino acids. V trimming: 5 bases; J trimming: 2 bases; junction bases outside the gene matches: 7. CDR3 in amino acids: CASSVTSGLTYEQYF. In DNA, the CDR3 is TGTGCCAGCAGCGTGACTAGCGGCCTTACCTACGAGCAGTACTTC.

There are a few counts of this clonotype. The chain couples TRBV27 to TRBJ1-2, with TRBD1 matching 11 bases. Germline CDR1 is MNHEY and CDR2 is SMNVEV (reference sequence). The CDR3 runs to 15 residues. V was clipped by 6 bases and J by 4 bases; unmatched bases: 7. CDR3 sequence: CASSPGTGGTYGYTF. For the CDR3, the DNA is TGTGCCAGCAGCCCCGGGACAGGGGGTACCTATGGCTACACCTTC.

The chain joins TRBV3-1 to TRBJ2-3, with TRBD2 identical over 10 bases. Trimming removed 0 bases from V and 4 bases from J; junction bases left unmatched: 16. The germline gives CDR1 LGHDT, CDR2 YNNKEL (reference sequence). The CDR3 totals 20 residues. The CDR3 protein is CASSQDSRSGRALLPDTQYF. The CDR3 DNA follows: TGTGCCAGCAGCCAAGATTCCAGGAGCGGGAGGGCCCTGCTCCCAGATACGCAGTATTTT.

V and J are TRBV7-8 and TRBJ2-3; D not certain. Trimming stripped 2 bases from V and 6 bases from J, with 12 bases between. Germline values: CDR1 SGHVS, CDR2 FQNEAQ. The CDR3 is 14 amino acids. CDR3 sequence (DNA): TGTGCCAGCAGCTTAAGGGCAAATCAGGATACGCAGTATTTT. Amino acids: CASSLRANQDTQYF.

This chain links TRBV20-1 with TRBJ2-1; D might be TRBD1 or TRBD2, each matching 5 bases. V was clipped by 3 bases and J by 10 bases, with 13 bases between them. This CDR3 has 12 residues. Per the germline V gene, CDR1 is DFQATT and CDR2 is SNEGSKA (reference sequence). The DNA of the CDR3 is TGCAGTGCTAGGTCCCCGGGACGGGAGCAGTTCTTC. This gives the protein CSARSPGREQFF.

The gene calls are TRBV7-2 and TRBJ1-1, with D possibly TRBD1 on 5 matching bases. V lost 4 bases and J lost 5, with 20 bases in between. This CDR3 region has 16 residues. The germline V gene has CDR1 SGHTA and CDR2 FQGNSA. CDR3 sequence (DNA): TGTGCCAGCAGCTCCCCATACACGGGGCGAGGGACTGAAGCTTTCTTT. Protein sequence: CASSSPYTGRGTEAFF.

The rearrangement links TRBV18 to TRBJ2-3; D possibly uses TRBD1 or TRBD2 (5 bases each). The germline CDR1 and CDR2 sequences are KGHSH and LQKENI. This CDR3 has 16 amino acids. Trimming pared 3 bases from V and 0 bases from J, leaving 13 bases between. Here the CDR3 DNA reads TGTGCCAGCTCACCCCTAGGGACGTCTAGCACAGATACGCAGTATTTT. Protein: CASSPLGTSSTDTQYF.

This clonotype was seen a few times. This chain connects TRBV18 to TRBJ2-7; D call uncertain. The germline CDR1 and CDR2 sequences are KGHSH and LQKENI. CDR3 length equals 13 residues. The germline V and J ends were trimmed by 5 bases and 4 bases, with 12 bases remaining between them. CDR3 nucleotides: TGTGCCAGCTCATCTCGGACGGATTACGAGCAGTACTTC. Translated, it gives CASSSRTDYEQYF. The full variable domain, rest sourced from reference TRBV18 and TRBJ2-7, is NAGVMQNPRHLVRRRGQEARLRCSPMKGHSHVYWYRQLPEEGLKFMVYLQKENIIDESGMPKERFSAEFPKEGPSILRIQQVVRGDSAAYFCASSSRTDYEQYFGPGTRLTVT.

The CDR3 sequence: CASSESSGTGNTIYF. In DNA, the CDR3 is TGCGCCAGCAGTGAGTCGTCTGGGACTGGAAACACCATATATTTT. The chain joins TRBV10-2 to TRBJ1-3; D is uncertain. Germline V gene lookup returns CDR1 WSHSY and CDR2 SAAADI. V shed 0 bases and J shed 2 bases, with 8 bases lying between them. CDR3 length: 15 residues.

The rearrangement uses TRBV20-1 and TRBJ2-7; no firm D call. V was shortened by 7 bases and J by 1 base, with 14 bases between the two germline ends. The germline V gene encodes CDR1 DFQATT and CDR2 SNEGSKA (reference sequence). The CDR3 spans 13 residues. The CDR3 DNA reads as TGCAGTGTTCCCCTTAGTTCGTCCTACGAGCAGTACTTC. Amino acids: CSVPLSSSYEQYF.

The V and J genes are TRBV11-2 and TRBJ2-7, with 8 bases aligning to TRBD1. Germline CDR1 reads SGHAT; CDR2 reads FQNNGV. The J segment lost 3 bases and the V segment lost 6 bases, leaving 7 bases of the junction unmatched. This CDR3 region has 14 residues. CDR3 residues: CASSFGTGRYEQYF. The CDR3 DNA sequence: TGTGCCAGCAGTTTCGGGACAGGACGCTACGAGCAGTACTTC.

This chain uses TRBV5-6 with TRBJ2-4; D assignment may be TRBD1 or TRBD2 (6 bases each). Trimming removed 5 bases at V and 8 bases at J, with 17 bases between. CDR3 length: 14 residues. Per germline, CDR1 SGHDT and CDR2 YYEEEE. This chain's CDR3 is CASRKGGLKDIQYF. The CDR3 DNA follows: TGTGCCAGCAGGAAGGGGGGCTTAAAGGACATTCAGTACTTC.

The chain has TRBV20-1 and TRBJ2-7; TRBD1 is a possible D gene (6 bases). Germline-derived CDR1 and CDR2 are DFQATT and SNEGSKA (reference sequence). The CDR3 runs to 15 residues. Trimming took 0 bases from V and 2 from J, leaving 14 bases between them. CDR3 nucleotide sequence: TGCAGTGCTAGAGATCGACAGGAGCCAACCTACGAGCAGTACTTC. This sequence encodes CSARDRQEPTYEQYF.

The chain carries TRBV18 and TRBJ1-6, with 8 bases identical to TRBD1. Trimming removed 0 bases from V and 6 bases from J; junction bases left unmatched: 1. This CDR3 is 15 amino acids long. Per the germline V gene, CDR1 is KGHSH and CDR2 is LQKENI. As DNA, the CDR3 is TGTGCCAGCTCACCACCGCAGGGGGCTAATTCACCCCTCCACTTT. Its translation: CASSPPQGANSPLHF.

This clonotype was seen only a few times. The chain employs TRBV7-9 and TRBJ2-2; D gene uncertain. The V end was cut by 5 bases, the J end by 6 bases, with 4 bases between. Germline loops: CDR1 SEHNR, CDR2 FQNEAQ (reference sequence). The CDR3 spans 11 residues. The CDR3 DNA reads as TGTGCCAGCAGCCCTCCCGGGGAGCTGTTTTTT. As protein: CASSPPGELFF.

Regarding this clonotype: Compared with germline, one end of the junction differs, possibly owing to a read error. The rearrangement joins TRBV4-2 to TRBJ1-5, with D unresolved. CDR3 length: 12 residues. Germline V CDR1 and CDR2: LGHNA, YNFKEQ. CDR3 sequence reads: CASNQDSEPQHF. The CDR3 nucleotides read TGTGCCAGCAACCAAGATTCCGAGCCCCAGCATTTT.

This clonotype has just one count. The chain uses TRBV29-1 and TRBJ2-7, with no clear D. From germline, CDR1 is SQVTM and CDR2 ANQGSEA. Trimming took 7 bases from V and 2 from J, leaving 9 bases between them. There are 11 residues in the CDR3. The CDR3 nucleotides read TGCAGCGCCGAAGGGCCCTACGAGCAGTACTTC. Its translation: CSAEGPYEQYF.

CDR3 nucleotide sequence: TGCGCCAGCAGCCAAGATTTAAGCGAGTCGTACCAAGAGACCCAGTACTTC. Its translation is CASSQDLSESYQETQYF. The chain joins TRBV4-1 to TRBJ2-5; D is ambiguous. V lost 0 bases, J lost 0 bases, and 14 bases lay in between. The CDR3 extends over 17 amino acids. Germline CDR1 is MGHRA and CDR2 is YSYEKL.

This clonotype appeared a few times. The chain uses TRBV29-1 and TRBJ2-1; the match to TRBD2 covers 9 bases. CDR3 size: 16 residues. V trimming: 0 bases; J trimming: 4 bases; junction bases outside the gene matches: 7. Per germline, CDR1 SQVTM and CDR2 ANQGSEA. The CDR3 sequence is CSVEDTLAGVYNEQFF. CDR3 coding DNA: TGCAGCGTTGAAGACACGTTAGCGGGAGTTTACAATGAGCAGTTCTTC.

The CDR3 region is CAIMTTDNYGYTF. The DNA of the CDR3 is TGTGCCATCATGACGACCGATAACTATGGCTACACCTTC. This chain joins TRBV12-3 or TRBV12-4 and TRBJ1-2; D not resolved. Trimming removed 10 bases from V and 1 base from J, with 13 bases in between. CDR3 length equals 13 residues.